The text below deals with one T cell receptor (beta chain). Its antigen is currently unknown. The template used for profiling TCR beta VDJ and CDR3 was genomic DNA. TCRdb re-called the reads through MiXCR, storing one row per CDR3 protein. The profile shows approximately 260,000 distinct CDR3 sequences, roughly 82% of them singletons. CD8+CD57+ cell expansion had been shown by flow cytometry in patients chosen for sequencing. The blood sampling took place in patients who had so far received no therapy. This entry belongs to a study of CD8+CD57+ T cells in acquired aplastic anemia. Study-wide context: Sorted CD4+ and CD8+ cell DNA averaged roughly 3.2 ug. Study-level findings and limits: Patients and controls shared approximately 28 CD8+ CDR3 sequences. The CD8+ Simpson's diversity of patients and controls was not significantly different.

Trimming removed 3 bases at V and 9 bases at J, with 21 bases between. The CDR3 totals 15 residues. Germline V gives CDR1 SGDLS, CDR2 YYNGEE. Sequencing was carried out using sorted CD4+, CD8+, or CD8+CD57+ T cells (not recorded which) from PBMCs. This TCR derives from a human donor with aplastic anemia. The J gene is TRBJ1-1, the V gene TRBV9; D unclear. CDR3: CASSAETRGKNKAFF. CDR3 DNA: TGTGCCAGCAGCGCCGAGACTAGAGGAAAAAATAAAGCTTTCTTT.